The clone carrying this T cell receptor beta chain was detected ten times or more. Its specificity is unknown. Each CDR3 protein is one row after TCRdb ran MiXCR on the reads. The sample carries about 920,000 distinct CDR3 sequences, roughly 30% recorded once. The source of the sample is a study of T cell repertoires in cytomegalovirus infection. Findings and caveats of the study: The ex vivo response was dominated by HLA-C-restricted CMV-specific TCR beta clonotypes.

V lost 1 base to trimming and J lost 3 bases, with 10 bases between them. This CDR3 spans 15 amino acids. This receptor was taken from a human donor in good health (CMV status not recorded). Some clones in this sample may be carry-over from other donors' samples. The sequences come from cultured CD8+ T cells from PBMCs, collected from culture after CMV antigen stimulation. The gene calls are TRBV12-3 or TRBV12-4 and TRBJ2-1; D uncertain. In DNA form, the CDR3 reads TGTGCCAGCAGTTTAGGGAGCAAAATCTACAATGAGCAGTTCTTC. This gives the protein CASSLGSKIYNEQFF.